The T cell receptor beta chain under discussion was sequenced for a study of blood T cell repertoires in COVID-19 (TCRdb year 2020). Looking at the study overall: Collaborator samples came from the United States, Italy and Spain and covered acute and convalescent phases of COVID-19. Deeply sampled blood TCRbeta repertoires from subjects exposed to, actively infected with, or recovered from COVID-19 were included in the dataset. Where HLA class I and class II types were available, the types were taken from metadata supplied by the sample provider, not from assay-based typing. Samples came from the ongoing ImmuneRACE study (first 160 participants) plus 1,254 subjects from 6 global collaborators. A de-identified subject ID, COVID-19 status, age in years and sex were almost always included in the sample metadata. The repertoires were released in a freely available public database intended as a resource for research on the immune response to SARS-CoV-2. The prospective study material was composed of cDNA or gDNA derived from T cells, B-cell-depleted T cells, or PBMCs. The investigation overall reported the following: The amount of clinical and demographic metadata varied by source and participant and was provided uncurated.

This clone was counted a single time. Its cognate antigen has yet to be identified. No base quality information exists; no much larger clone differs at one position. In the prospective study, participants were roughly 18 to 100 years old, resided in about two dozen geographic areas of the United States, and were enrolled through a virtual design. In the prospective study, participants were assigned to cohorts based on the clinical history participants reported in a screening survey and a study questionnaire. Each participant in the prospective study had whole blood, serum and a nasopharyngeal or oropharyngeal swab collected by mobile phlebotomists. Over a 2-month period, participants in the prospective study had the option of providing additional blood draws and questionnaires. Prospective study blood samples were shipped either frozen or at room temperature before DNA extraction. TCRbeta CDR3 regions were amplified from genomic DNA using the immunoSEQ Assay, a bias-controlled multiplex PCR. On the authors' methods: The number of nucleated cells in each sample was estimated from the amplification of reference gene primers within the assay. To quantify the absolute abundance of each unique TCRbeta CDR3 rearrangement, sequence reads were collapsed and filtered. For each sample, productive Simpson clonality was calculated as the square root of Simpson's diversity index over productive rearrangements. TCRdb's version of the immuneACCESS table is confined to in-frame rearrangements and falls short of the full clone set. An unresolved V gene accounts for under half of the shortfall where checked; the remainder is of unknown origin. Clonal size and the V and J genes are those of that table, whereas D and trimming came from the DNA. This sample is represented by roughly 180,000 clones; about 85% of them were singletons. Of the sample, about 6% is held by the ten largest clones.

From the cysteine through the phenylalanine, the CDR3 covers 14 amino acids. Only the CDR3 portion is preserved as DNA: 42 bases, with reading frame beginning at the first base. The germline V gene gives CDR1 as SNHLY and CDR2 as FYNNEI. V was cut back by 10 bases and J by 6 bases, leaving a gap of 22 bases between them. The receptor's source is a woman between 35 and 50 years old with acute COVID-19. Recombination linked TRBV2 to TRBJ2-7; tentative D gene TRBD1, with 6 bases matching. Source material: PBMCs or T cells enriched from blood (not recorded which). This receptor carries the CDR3 CATFDATGPTEQYF. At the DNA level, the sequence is TGTGCCACCTTTGATGCGACAGGTCCCACCGAGCAGTACTTC.